This T cell receptor beta chain was identified during a study of cytomegalovirus exposure and HLA in healthy donors. Study results and caveats: Researchers catalogued about 150 TCR beta chains as cytomegalovirus-associated.

PCR involved 60 Vbeta and 13 Jbeta primers. Sequenced by immunoSEQ multiplex PCR; TCRdb stores in-frame clones only, minus some. The sample lists under 200,000 clones, over 65% seen once, with 2.8% in the top ten. Healthy bone marrow donors made up the donor group. As to this clone: Its antigen is unidentified.

Germline V gene data show CDR1 as MNHEY and CDR2 as SMNVEV (reference sequence). With 3 bases removed from V and 6 bases from J, the gap between germline ends came to 12 bases. The CDR3 runs to 14 residues. The V and J genes are TRBV27 and TRBJ2-1; D remains unclear. The receptor's source is a middle-aged woman in good health and CMV-seropositive. Sequencing was carried out using PBMCs. In DNA form, the CDR3 reads TGTGCCAGCAGTTTCTGGTCCCGGGTCAATGAGCAGTTCTTC. Its translation is CASSFWSRVNEQFF.